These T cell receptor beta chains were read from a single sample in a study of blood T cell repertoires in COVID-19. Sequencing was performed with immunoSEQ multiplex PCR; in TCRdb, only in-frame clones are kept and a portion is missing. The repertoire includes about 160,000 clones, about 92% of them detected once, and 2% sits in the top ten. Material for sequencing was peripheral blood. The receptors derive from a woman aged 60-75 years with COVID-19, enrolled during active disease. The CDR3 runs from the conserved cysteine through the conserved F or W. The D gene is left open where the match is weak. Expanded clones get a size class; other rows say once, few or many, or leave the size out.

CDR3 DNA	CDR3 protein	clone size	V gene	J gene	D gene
TGTGCCAGCAGCTTGGAACAGAGGGCGTCGGTGCAGTACTTC	CASSLEQRASVQYF	NA	TRBV7-9	TRBJ2-7	NA
TGTGCCAGCAATACCGGGGGTGGGCAGCCCCAGCATTTT	CASNTGGGQPQHF	NA	TRBV2	TRBJ1-5	NA
TGTGCCAGCAGTTCCCCGGGCAGGGCTGCTGCTAACATTCAGTACTTC	CASSSPGRAAANIQYF	once	TRBV6-2/TRBV6-3	TRBJ2-4	NA
TGTGCCAGTGGAATTGGGGGCCAGAACGATGGCTACACCTTC	CASGIGGQNDGYTF	NA	TRBV19	TRBJ1-2	NA
TGTGCCAGCAGCTTAGGGGACAGTAGCACAGATACGCAGTATTTT	CASSLGDSSTDTQYF	NA	TRBV7-9	TRBJ2-3	TRBD1
TGTGCCAGCAGTTTCCTGCGGAACACTGAAGCTTTCTTT	CASSFLRNTEAFF	NA	TRBV27	TRBJ1-1	NA
TGCGCCAGCAGCAGAGAAGGGGGCAATCAGCCCCAGCATTTT	CASSREGGNQPQHF	NA	TRBV5-1	TRBJ1-5	NA
TGCAGCGTCGGCCCTCCGACAGTATACAGGGAGCTGTTTTTT	CSVGPPTVYRELFF	NA	TRBV29-1	TRBJ2-2	NA
TGTGCCAGCAGTGACCATACAGGGCCCGGGGAGCTGTTTTTT	CASSDHTGPGELFF	NA	TRBV25-1	TRBJ2-2	NA
TGTGCCAGCAGCTTGGCGAGGGCCCTCTATGGCTACACCTTC	CASSLARALYGYTF	NA	TRBV5-8	TRBJ1-2	NA
TGTGCCAGCAGCCAGAGGCCAGGGGGCCTTCAGCCCCAGCATTTT	CASSQRPGGLQPQHF	NA	TRBV21-1	TRBJ1-5	NA
TGTGCCAGTAGTCCCCATGAGGGCCAGGACCAGCCCCAGCATTTT	CASSPHEGQDQPQHF	NA	TRBV19	TRBJ1-5	NA
TGTGCCAGCAGCCCACCGCGGGGAGGGGATGGGGGCACAGATACGCAGTATTTT	CASSPPRGGDGGTDTQYF	NA	TRBV7-3	TRBJ2-3	TRBD2
TGTGCCGAGCAAGCAAGGCGGGCGAACACCGGGGAGCTGTTTTTT	CAEQARRANTGELFF	NA	TRBV7-9	TRBJ2-2	NA
TGTGCCAGCAGTAAAGAGGACAGGGACTACGAGCAGTACTTC	CASSKEDRDYEQYF	NA	TRBV6-4	TRBJ2-7	TRBD1
TGTGCCAGCAGCTTGGCCGAGGTAAATCAAGAGACCCAGTACTTC	CASSLAEVNQETQYF	NA	TRBV5-4	TRBJ2-5	NA
TGTGCCAGCAGTCGTCCCGGTGGCTATGGCTACACCTTC	CASSRPGGYGYTF	NA	TRBV6-5	TRBJ1-2	NA
TGTGCCAGCAGCCAAACCCGACAGGTCGGCTACACCTTC	CASSQTRQVGYTF	NA	TRBV7-9	TRBJ1-2	NA